This TCR beta chain was retrieved from a study of spatial heterogeneity in lung cancer. This clonotype was picked up many times. The time point is: blood at routine non-recurrence follow-up after resection. Frozen PBMC, nontumor lung or tumor provided whole RNA, which was sequenced unsorted. In TCRdb, the 5' RACE reads were re-called with MiXCR into one record per CDR3 protein. The sample yields around 18,000 distinct CDR3 sequences, 7% to 10% seen once. Germline CDR1 reads SQVTM; CDR2 reads ANQGSEA. The CDR3 totals 15 residues. With 3 bases clipped from V and 1 base from J, the junction kept 6 bases outside the gene matches.

This specimen consisted of PBMCs, obtained at follow-up. The sequence was obtained from a male donor with early-stage non-small cell lung cancer. The rearrangement joins TRBV29-1 to TRBJ2-7, with 10 positions matching TRBD2. The CDR3 here is CSVDRTSGSSYEQYF. The CDR3 bases are TGCAGCGTTGACCGGACTAGCGGTTCTTCCTACGAGCAGTACTTC.